The clone carrying this T cell receptor beta chain has only one observation. This CDR3 is built from 15 residues. Trimming shortened V by 2 bases and J by 8 bases, and 19 bases separated the two germline ends. The germline V gene encodes CDR1 SGHTS and CDR2 YDEGEE. The data are from a study of blood T cell repertoires in COVID-19. Study-level background: Italy, Spain and the United States were the sources of the convalescent and acute COVID-19 samples.

Clinical histories supplied by participants themselves formed the basis of cohort assignment. The protocol was immunoSEQ multiplex PCR, while the TCRdb copy is restricted to in-frame clones and leaves out a portion. Of roughly 250,000 clones listed, approximately 88% are singletons. The chain links TRBV5-8 to TRBJ1-2; a weak D match, TRBD1 (5 bases). Sequences were obtained from PBMCs or T cells enriched from blood (not recorded which). The receptor was derived from a woman in her 30s with acute COVID-19. The CDR3 nucleotides are TGTGCCAGCAGCTTCCCGGACACGTCCCTCAGAGGCTACACCTTC. It translates to CASSFPDTSLRGYTF. The variable domain in full, with the rest retrieved from reference TRBV5-8 and TRBJ1-2, is EAGVTQSPTHLIKTRGQQATLRCSPISGHTSVYWYQQALGLGLQFLLWYDEGEERNRGNFPPRFSGRQFPNYSSELNVNALELEDSALYLCASSFPDTSLRGYTFGSGTRLTVV.